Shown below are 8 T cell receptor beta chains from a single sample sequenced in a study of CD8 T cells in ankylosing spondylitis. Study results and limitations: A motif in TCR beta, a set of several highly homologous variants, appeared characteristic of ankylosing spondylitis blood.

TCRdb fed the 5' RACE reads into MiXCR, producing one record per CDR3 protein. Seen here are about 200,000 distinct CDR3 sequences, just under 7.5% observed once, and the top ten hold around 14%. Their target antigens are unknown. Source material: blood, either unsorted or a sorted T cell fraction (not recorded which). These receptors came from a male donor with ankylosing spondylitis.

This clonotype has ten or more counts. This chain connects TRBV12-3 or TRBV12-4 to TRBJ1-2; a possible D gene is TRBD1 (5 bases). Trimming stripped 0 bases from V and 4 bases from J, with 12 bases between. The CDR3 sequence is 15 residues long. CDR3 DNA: TGTGCCAGCAGTTTAGCGGCAGGGCGCGGCTATGGCTACACCTTC. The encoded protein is CASSLAAGRGYGYTF.

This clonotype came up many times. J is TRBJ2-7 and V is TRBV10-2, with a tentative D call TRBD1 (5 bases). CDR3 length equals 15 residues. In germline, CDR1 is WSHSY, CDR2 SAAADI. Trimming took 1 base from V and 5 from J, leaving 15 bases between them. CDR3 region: CASSELPRAVHEQYF. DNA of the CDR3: TGCGCCAGCAGTGAGTTGCCCAGGGCGGTACACGAGCAGTACTTC.

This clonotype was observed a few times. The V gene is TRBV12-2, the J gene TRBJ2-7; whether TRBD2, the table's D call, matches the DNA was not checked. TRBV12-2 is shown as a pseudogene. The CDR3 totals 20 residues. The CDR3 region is CASRYKEGIRPKKDSYEQYF. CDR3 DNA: TGTGCAAGTCGCTACAAGGAGGGGATCCGACCGAAAAAGGACTCCTACGAGCAGTACTTC.

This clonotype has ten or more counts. The CDR3 protein is CATSRDYGTTYGYTF. CDR3 DNA: TGTGCCACCAGCAGAGATTATGGGACGACCTATGGCTACACCTTC. The J gene is TRBJ1-2, the V gene TRBV15; D perhaps matches TRBD1 (5 bases). Germline CDR1 is LNHNV and CDR2 is YYDKDF (reference sequence). CDR3 length equals 15 residues. V lost 0 bases to trimming and J lost 4 bases, with 12 bases between them.

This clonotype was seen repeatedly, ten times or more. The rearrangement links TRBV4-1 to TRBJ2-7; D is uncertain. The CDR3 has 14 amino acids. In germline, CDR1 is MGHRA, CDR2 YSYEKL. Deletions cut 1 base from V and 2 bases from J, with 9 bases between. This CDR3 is CASSQGFSAYEQYF. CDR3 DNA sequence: TGCGCCAGCAGCCAAGGTTTCAGTGCCTACGAGCAGTACTTC.

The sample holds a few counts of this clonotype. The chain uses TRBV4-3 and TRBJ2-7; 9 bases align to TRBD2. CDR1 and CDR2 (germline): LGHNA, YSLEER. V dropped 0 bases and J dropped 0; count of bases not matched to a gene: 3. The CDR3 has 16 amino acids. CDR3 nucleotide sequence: TGCGCCAGCAGCCAAGATCCGGGACTAGCCTCCTACGAGCAGTACTTC. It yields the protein CASSQDPGLASYEQYF.

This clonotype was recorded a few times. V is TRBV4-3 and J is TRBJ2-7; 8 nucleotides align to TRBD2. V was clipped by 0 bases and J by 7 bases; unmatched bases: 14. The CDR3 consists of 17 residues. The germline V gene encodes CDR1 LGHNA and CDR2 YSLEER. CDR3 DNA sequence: TGCGCCAGCAGCCAAGAAGTCCAGCGGGGGTTCCTGTGGGAGCAGTACTTC. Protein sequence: CASSQEVQRGFLWEQYF.

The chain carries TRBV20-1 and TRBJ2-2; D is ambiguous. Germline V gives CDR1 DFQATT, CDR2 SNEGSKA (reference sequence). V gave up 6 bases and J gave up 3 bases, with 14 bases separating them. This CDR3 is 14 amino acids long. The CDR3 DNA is TGCAGTGCCCATACGGACGAGGACACCGGGGAGCTGTTTTTT. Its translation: CSAHTDEDTGELFF.